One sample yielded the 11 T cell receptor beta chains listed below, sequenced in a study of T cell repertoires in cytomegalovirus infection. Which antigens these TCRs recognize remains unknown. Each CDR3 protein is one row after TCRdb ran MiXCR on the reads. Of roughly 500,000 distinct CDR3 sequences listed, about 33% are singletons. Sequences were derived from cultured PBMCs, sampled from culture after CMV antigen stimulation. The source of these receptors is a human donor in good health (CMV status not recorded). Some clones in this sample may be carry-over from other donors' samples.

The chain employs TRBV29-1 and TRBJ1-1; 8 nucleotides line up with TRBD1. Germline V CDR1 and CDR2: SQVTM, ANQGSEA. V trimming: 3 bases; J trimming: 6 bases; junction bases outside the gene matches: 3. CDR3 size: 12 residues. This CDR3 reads CSVDGTGSEAFF. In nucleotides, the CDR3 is TGCAGCGTTGATGGGACAGGCTCTGAAGCTTTCTTT. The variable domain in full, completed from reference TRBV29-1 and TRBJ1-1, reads SAVISQKPSRDICQRGTSLTIQCQVDSQVTMMFWYRQQPGQSLTLIATANQGSEATYESGFVIDKFPISRPNLTFSTLTVSNMSPEDSSIYLCSVDGTGSEAFFGQGTRLTVV.

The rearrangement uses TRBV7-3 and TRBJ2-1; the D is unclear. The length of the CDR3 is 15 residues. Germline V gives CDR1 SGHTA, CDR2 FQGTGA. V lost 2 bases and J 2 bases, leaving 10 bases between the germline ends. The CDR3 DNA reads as TGTGCCAGCAGCTTACCCAGTCCAGCCTACAATGAGCAGTTCTTC. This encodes CASSLPSPAYNEQFF.

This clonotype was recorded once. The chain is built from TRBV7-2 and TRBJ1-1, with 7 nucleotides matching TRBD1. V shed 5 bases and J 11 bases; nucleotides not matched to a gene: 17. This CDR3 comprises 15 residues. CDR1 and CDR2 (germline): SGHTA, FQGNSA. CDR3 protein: CASSLTGTAQVQAFF. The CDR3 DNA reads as TGTGCCAGCAGCCTTACCGGGACAGCCCAGGTTCAGGCTTTCTTT.

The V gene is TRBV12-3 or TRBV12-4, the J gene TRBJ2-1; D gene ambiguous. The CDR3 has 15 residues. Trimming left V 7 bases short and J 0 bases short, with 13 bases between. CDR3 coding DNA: TGTGCCAGCACCCAAAAGCGTCGCTCCTACAATGAGCAGTTCTTC. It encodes CASTQKRRSYNEQFF.

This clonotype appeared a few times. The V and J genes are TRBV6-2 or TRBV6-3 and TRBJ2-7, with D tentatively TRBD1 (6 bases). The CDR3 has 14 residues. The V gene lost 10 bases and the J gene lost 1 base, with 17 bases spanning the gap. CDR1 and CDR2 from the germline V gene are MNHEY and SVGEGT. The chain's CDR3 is CATLLVGASYEQYF. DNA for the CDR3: TGTGCCACCCTCCTTGTGGGGGCTTCCTACGAGCAGTACTTC.

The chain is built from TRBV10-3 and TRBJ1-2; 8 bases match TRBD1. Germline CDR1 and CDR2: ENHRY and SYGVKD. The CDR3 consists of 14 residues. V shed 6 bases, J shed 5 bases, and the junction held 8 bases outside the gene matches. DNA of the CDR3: TGTGCCATCAGCGAATATCAGGGGGCTTATGGCTACACCTTC. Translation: CAISEYQGAYGYTF.

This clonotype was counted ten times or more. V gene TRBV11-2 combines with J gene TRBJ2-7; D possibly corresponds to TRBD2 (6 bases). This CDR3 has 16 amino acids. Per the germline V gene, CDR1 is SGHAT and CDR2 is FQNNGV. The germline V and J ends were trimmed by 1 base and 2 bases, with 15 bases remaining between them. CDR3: CASSLGGRQLTYEQYV. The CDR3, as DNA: TGTGCCAGCAGCTTAGGTGGGAGGCAACTCACCTACGAGCAGTACGTC.

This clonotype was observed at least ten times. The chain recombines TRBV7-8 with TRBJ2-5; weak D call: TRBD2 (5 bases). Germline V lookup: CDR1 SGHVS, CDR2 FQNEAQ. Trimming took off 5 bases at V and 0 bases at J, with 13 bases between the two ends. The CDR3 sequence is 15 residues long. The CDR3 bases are TGTGCCAGCAGCCCCAGGACGGGGTACCAAGAGACCCAGTACTTC. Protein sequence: CASSPRTGYQETQYF.

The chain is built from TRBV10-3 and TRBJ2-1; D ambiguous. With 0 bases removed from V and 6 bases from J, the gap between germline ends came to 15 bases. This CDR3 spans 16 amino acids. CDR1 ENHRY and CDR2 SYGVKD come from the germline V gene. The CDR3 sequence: CAISESTRQTLNEQFF. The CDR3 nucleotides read TGTGCCATCAGTGAGTCCACGCGGCAAACCCTCAATGAGCAGTTCTTC.

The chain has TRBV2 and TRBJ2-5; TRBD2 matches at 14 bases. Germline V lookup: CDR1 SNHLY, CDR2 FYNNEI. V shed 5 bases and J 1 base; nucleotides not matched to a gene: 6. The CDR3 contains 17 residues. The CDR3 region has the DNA TGTGCCAGCAGTCCACGGACTAGCGGGAGGTTCCAAGAGACCCAGTACTTC. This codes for CASSPRTSGRFQETQYF.

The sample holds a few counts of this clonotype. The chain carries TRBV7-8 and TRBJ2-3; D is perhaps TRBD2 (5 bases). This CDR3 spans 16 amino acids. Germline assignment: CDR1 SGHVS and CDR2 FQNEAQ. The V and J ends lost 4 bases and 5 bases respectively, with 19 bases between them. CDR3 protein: CASSSSYSRAVDTQYF. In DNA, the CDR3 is TGTGCCAGCAGCTCTTCTTACTCGCGGGCTGTAGATACGCAGTATTTT.